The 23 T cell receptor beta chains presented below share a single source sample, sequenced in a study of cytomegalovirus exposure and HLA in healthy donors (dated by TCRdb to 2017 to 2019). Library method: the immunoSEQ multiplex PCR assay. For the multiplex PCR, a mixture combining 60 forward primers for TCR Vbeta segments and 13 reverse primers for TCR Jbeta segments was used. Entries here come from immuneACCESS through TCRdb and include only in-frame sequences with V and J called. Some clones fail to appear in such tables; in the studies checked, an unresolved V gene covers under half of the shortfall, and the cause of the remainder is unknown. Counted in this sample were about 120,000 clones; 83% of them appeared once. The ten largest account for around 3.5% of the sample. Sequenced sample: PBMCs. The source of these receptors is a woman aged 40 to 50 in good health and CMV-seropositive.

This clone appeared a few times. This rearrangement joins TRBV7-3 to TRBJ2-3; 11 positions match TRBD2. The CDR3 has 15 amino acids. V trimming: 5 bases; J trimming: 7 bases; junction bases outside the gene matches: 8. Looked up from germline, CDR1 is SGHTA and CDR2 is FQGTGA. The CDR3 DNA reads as TGTGCCAGCAGCACATCCGGGACTAGCGGCAATACGCAGTATTTT. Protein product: CASSTSGTSGNTQYF.

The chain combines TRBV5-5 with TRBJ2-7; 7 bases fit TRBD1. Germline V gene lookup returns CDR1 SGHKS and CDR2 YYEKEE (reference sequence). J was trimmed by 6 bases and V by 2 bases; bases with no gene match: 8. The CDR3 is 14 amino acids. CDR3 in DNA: TGTGCCAGCAGCTTCGCCGGGACAGCGGTCGAGCAGTACTTC. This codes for CASSFAGTAVEQYF.

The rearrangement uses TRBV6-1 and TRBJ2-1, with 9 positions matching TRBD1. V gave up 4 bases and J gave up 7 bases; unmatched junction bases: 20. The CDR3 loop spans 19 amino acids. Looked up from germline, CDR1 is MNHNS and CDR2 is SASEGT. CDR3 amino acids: CASSGLPSPGTGPRNEQFF. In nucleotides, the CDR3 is TGTGCCAGCAGTGGCCTTCCGTCCCCCGGGACAGGGCCGAGGAATGAGCAGTTCTTC.

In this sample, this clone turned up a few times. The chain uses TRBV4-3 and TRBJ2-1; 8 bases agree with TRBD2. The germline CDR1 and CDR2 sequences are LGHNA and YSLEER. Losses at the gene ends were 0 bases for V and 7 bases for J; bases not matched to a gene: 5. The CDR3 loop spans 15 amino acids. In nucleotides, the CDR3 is TGCGCCAGCAGCCAAGAGGAGCGGGAGTCGAATGAGCAGTTCTTC. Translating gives CASSQEERESNEQFF.

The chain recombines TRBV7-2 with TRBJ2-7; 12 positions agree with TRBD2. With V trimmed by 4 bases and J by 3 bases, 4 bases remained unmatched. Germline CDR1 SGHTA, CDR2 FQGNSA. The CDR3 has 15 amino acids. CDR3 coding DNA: TGTGCCAGCAGCTACGGACTAGCGGGATACTACGAGCAGTACTTC. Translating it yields CASSYGLAGYYEQYF.

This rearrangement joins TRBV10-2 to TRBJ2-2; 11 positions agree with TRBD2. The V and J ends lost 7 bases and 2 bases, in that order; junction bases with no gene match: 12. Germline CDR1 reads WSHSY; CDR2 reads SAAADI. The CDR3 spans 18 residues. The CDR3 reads CASIWSSGLAVNTGELFF. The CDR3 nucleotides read TGCGCCAGCATTTGGAGCTCGGGACTAGCGGTCAACACCGGGGAGCTGTTTTTT.

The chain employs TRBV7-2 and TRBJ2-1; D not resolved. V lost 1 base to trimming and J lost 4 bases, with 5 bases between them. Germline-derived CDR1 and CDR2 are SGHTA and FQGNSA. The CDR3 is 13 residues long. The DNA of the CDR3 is TGTGCCAGCAGCTTAGATCGGTACAATGAGCAGTTCTTC. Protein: CASSLDRYNEQFF.

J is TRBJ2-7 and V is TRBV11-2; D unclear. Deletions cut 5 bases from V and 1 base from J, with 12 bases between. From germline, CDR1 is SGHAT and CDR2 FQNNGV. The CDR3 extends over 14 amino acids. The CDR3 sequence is CASSLTLGSYEQYF. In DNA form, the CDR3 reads TGTGCCAGCAGCCTGACACTGGGTTCCTACGAGCAGTACTTC.

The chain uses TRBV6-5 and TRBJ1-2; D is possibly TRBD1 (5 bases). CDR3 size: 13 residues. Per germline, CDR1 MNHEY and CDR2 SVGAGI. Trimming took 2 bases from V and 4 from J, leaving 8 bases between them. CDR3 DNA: TGTGCCAGCAGTTACGGGGCAGGCTATGGCTACACCTTC. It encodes CASSYGAGYGYTF.

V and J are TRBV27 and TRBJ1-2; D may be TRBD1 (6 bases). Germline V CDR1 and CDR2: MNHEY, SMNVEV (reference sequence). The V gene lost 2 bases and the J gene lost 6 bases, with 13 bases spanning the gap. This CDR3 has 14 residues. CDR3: CASSLIQGSNGYTF. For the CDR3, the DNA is TGTGCCAGCAGTTTAATACAGGGAAGTAATGGCTACACCTTC.

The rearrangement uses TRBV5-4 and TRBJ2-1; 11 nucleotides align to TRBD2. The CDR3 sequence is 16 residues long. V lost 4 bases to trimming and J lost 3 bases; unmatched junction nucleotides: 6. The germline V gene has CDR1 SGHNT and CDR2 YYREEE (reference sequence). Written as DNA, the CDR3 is TGTGCCAGCAGCCTGGGGACTAGCGGAGACTACAATGAGCAGTTCTTC. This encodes CASSLGTSGDYNEQFF.

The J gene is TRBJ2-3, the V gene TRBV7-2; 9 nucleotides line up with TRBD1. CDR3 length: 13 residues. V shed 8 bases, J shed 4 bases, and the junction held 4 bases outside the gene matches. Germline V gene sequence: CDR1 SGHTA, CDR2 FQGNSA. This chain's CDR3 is CASRTGVADTQYF. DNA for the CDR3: TGTGCCAGCCGGACAGGGGTTGCAGATACGCAGTATTTT.

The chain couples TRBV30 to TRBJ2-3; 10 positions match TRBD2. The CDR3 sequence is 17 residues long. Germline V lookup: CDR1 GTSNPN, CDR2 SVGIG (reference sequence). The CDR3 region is CVTGDLAGVGVADTQYF. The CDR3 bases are TGTGTCACTGGAGATCTAGCGGGAGTTGGGGTGGCAGATACGCAGTATTTT. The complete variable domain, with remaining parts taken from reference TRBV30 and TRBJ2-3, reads SQTIHQWPATLVQPVGSPLSLECTVEGTSNPNLYWYRQAAGRGLQLLFYSVGIGQISSEVPQNLSASRPQDRQFILSSKKLLLSDSGFYLCVTGDLAGVGVADTQYFGPGTRLTVL.

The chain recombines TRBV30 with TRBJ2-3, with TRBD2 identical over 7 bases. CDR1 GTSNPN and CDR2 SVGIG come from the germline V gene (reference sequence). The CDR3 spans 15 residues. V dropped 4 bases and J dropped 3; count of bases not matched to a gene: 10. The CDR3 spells CAWTSGVGGTDTQYF. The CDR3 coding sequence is TGTGCCTGGACGAGCGGGGTTGGGGGTACAGATACGCAGTATTTT. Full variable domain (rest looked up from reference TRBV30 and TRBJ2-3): SQTIHQWPATLVQPVGSPLSLECTVEGTSNPNLYWYRQAAGRGLQLLFYSVGIGQISSEVPQNLSASRPQDRQFILSSKKLLLSDSGFYLCAWTSGVGGTDTQYFGPGTRLTVL.

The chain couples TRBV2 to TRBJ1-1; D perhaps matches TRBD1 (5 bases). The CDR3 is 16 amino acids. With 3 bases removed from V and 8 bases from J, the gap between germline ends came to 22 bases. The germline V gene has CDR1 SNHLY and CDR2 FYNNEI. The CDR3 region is CASSDRGNLFYSEAFF. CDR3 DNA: TGTGCCAGCAGTGATAGGGGTAACCTGTTTTATTCGGAAGCTTTCTTT.

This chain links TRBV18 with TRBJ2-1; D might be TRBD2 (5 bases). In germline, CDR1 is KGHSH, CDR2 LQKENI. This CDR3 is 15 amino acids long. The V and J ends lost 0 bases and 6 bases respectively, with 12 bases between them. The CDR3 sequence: CASSPPILVGNEQFF. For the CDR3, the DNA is TGTGCCAGCTCACCACCCATACTAGTGGGCAATGAGCAGTTCTTC. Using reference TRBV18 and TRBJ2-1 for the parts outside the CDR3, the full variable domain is NAGVMQNPRHLVRRRGQEARLRCSPMKGHSHVYWYRQLPEEGLKFMVYLQKENIIDESGMPKERFSAEFPKEGPSILRIQQVVRGDSAAYFCASSPPILVGNEQFFGPGTRLTVL.

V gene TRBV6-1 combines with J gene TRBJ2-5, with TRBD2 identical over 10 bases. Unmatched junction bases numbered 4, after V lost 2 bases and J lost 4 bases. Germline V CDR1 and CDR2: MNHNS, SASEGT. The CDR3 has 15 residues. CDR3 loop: CASSELAGELETQYF. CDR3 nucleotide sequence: TGTGCCAGCAGTGAACTAGCGGGAGAACTAGAGACCCAGTACTTC.

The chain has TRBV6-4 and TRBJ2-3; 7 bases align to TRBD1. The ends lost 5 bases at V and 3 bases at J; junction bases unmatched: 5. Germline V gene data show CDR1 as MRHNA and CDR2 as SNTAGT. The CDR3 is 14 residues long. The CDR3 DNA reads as TGTGCCAGCAGTCTTCAGGGGGTGACAGATACGCAGTATTTT. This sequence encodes CASSLQGVTDTQYF.

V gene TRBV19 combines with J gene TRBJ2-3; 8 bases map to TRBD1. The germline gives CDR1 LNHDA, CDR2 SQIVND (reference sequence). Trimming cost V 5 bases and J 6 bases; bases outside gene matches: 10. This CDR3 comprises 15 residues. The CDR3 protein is CASSPSGTGGDTQYF. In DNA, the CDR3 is TGTGCCAGTAGTCCCTCCGGGACAGGTGGGGATACGCAGTATTTT.

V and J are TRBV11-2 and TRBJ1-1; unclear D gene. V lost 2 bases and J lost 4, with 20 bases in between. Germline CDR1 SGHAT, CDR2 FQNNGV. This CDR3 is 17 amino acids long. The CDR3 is CASSLPGRRVWGTEAFF. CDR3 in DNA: TGTGCCAGCAGCTTACCCGGGAGGCGGGTTTGGGGCACTGAAGCTTTCTTT. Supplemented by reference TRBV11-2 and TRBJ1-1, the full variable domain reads EAGVAQSPRYKIIEKRQSVAFWCNPISGHATLYWYQQILGQGPKLLIQFQNNGVVDDSQLPKDRFSAERLKGVDSTLKIQPAKLEDSAVYLCASSLPGRRVWGTEAFFGQGTRLTVV.

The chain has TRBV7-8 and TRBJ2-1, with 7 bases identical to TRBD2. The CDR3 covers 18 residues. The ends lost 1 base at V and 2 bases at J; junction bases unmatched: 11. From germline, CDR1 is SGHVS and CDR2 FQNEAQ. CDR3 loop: CASSLVAGAVSAYNEQFF. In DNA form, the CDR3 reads TGTGCCAGCAGCTTAGTTGCGGGAGCTGTATCGGCCTACAATGAGCAGTTCTTC.

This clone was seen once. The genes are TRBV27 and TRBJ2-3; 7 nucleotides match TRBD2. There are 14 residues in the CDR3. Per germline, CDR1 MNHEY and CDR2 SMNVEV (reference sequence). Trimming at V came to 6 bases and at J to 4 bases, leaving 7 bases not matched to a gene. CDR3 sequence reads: CASRNAGVADTQYF. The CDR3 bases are TGTGCCAGCAGAAACGCGGGGGTCGCAGATACGCAGTATTTT.

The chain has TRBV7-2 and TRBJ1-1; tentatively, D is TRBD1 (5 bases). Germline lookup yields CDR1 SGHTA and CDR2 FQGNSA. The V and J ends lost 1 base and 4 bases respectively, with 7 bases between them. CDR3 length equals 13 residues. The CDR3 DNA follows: TGTGCCAGCAGCTTAGGGGGCCGCACTGAAGCTTTCTTT. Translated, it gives CASSLGGRTEAFF.